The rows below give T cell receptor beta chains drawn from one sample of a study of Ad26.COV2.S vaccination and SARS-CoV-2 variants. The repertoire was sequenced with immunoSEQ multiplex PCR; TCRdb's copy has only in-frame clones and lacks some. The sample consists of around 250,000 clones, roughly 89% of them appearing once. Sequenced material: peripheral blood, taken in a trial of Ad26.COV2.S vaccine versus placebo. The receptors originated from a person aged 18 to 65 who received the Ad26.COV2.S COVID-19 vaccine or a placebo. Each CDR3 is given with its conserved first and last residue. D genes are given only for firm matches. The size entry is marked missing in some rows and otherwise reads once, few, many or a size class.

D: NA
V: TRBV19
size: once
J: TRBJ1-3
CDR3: CASMGINGNTIYF
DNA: TGTGCCAGTATGGGGATTAATGGAAACACCATATATTTT

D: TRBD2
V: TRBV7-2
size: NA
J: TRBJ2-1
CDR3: CASSFGGGEYNEQFF
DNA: TGTGCCAGCAGCTTCGGCGGGGGAGAGTACAATGAGCAGTTCTTC

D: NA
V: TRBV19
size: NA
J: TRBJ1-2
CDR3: CATAGTPYGYTF
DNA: TGTGCCACCGCCGGGACCCCATATGGCTACACCTTC

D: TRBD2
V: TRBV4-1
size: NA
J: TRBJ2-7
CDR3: CASSRGVGSTSYEQYF
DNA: TGCGCCAGCAGTCGGGGGGTGGGGTCTACCTCCTACGAGCAGTACTTC

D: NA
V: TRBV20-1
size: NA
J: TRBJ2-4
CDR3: CSARDKNIQYF
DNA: TGCAGTGCTAGGGACAAAAACATTCAGTACTTC

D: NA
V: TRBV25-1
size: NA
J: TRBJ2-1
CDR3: CASTQPGLYNEQFF
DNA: TGTGCCAGCACCCAACCGGGCCTATACAATGAGCAGTTCTTC

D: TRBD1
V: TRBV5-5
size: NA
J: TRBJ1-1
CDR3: CASSLAPIWTGGFGTEAFF
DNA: TGTGCCAGCAGCTTGGCCCCGATTTGGACAGGGGGCTTTGGCACTGAAGCTTTCTTT

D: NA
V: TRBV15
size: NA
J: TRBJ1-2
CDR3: CATSREAANSYYGYTF
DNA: TGTGCCACCAGCAGAGAGGCAGCTAATTCATACTATGGCTACACCTTC

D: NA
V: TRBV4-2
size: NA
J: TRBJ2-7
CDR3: CASSQTSSYEQYF
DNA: TGTGCCAGCAGCCAGACGAGCTCCTACGAGCAGTACTTC

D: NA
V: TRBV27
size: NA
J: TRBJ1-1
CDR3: CASSFGMTGPAVAFF
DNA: TGTGCCAGCAGTTTTGGGATGACAGGCCCGGCCGTAGCTTTCTTT

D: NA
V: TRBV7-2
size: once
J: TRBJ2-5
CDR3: CASSFERGHGTQYF
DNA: TGTGCCAGCAGCTTTGAACGGGGTCATGGGACCCAGTACTTC

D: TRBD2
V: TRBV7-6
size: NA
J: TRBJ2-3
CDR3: CASSLVGSGSTDTQYF
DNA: TGTGCCAGCAGCTTAGTAGGTAGCGGGTCCACAGATACGCAGTATTTT

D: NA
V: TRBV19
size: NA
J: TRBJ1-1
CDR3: CASSIRAGEGWTEAFF
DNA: TGTGCCAGTAGTATTAGGGCAGGGGAGGGTTGGACTGAAGCTTTCTTT

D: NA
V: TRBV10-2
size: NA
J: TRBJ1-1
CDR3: CASSDSGAGTEAFF
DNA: TGCGCCAGCAGTGATTCGGGGGCAGGGACTGAAGCTTTCTTT

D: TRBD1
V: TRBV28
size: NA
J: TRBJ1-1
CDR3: CASSSPQTGWNTEAFF
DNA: TGTGCCAGCAGTTCCCCACAGACAGGGTGGAACACTGAAGCTTTCTTT

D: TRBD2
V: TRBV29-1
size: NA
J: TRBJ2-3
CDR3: CSSDPSGSGTDTQYF
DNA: TGCAGCTCCGACCCCAGCGGGAGTGGGACAGATACGCAGTATTTT

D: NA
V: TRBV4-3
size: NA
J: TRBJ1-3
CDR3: CASSHDLGRSGNTIYF
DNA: TGCGCCAGCAGCCACGACTTGGGACGTTCTGGAAACACCATATATTTT

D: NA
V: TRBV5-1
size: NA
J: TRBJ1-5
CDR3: CASSLLAGSNQPQHF
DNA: TGCGCCAGCAGCTTGTTAGCGGGTAGCAATCAGCCCCAGCATTTT